This TCR beta chain was identified in a study of cytomegalovirus exposure and HLA in healthy donors. About the research overall: The Caucasian-associated ancestry cluster contained about 80% of the approximately 400 genotyped donors.

This CDR3 comprises 14 residues. V gave up 4 bases and J gave up 6 bases; unmatched junction bases: 5. Germline CDR1 and CDR2: SEHNR and FQNEAQ (reference sequence). The study ran its PCR with 60 Vbeta and 13 Jbeta primers. Produced via immunoSEQ multiplex PCR; TCRdb's table is partial and in-frame only. This sample carries roughly 160,000 clones, 75% to 90% of them seen once, and the ten largest clones take 4% to 5.5%. Regarding this clone: What it binds is unknown.

Study results and caveats: The study put 150 or so TCR beta chains on its list as cytomegalovirus-associated.

The sequenced sample was PBMCs. The origin of this receptor is a man in his thirties or forties in good health and CMV-seronegative. The chain combines TRBV7-9 with TRBJ1-4; 7 bases map to TRBD1. For the CDR3, the DNA is TGTGCCAGCAGCTCGAGACAGGGCGATGAAAAACTGTTTTTT. It yields the protein CASSSRQGDEKLFF.